This entry features one T cell receptor (beta chain) sequence. The data were obtained in a study of blood T cell repertoires in COVID-19. Self-reported history from a screening survey and questionnaire set each donor's cohort. TCRdb's copy holds only in-frame clones and misses some; the assay was immunoSEQ multiplex PCR. This repertoire shows around 140,000 clones, around 80% found once; its top ten account for more than 2%. The origin of this receptor is a man aged 35 to 55 with acute COVID-19. The sample comprised PBMCs or T cells enriched from blood (not recorded which).

CDR3 region: CARGEREGDTGELFF. DNA of the CDR3: TGTGCCAGAGGGGAGCGGGAGGGGGACACCGGGGAGCTGTTTTTT. The V gene is TRBV9, the J gene TRBJ2-2; TRBD2 matches 10 bases. There are 15 residues in the CDR3. Looked up from germline, CDR1 is SGDLS and CDR2 is YYNGEE. V lost 8 bases to trimming and J lost 3 bases; unmatched junction nucleotides: 7. The full variable domain, its missing parts supplied by reference TRBV9 and TRBJ2-2, is DSGVTQTPKHLITATGQRVTLRCSPRSGDLSVYWYQQSLDQGLQFLIQYYNGEERAKGNILERFSAQQFPDLHSELNLSSLELGDSALYFCARGEREGDTGELFFGEGSRLTVL.